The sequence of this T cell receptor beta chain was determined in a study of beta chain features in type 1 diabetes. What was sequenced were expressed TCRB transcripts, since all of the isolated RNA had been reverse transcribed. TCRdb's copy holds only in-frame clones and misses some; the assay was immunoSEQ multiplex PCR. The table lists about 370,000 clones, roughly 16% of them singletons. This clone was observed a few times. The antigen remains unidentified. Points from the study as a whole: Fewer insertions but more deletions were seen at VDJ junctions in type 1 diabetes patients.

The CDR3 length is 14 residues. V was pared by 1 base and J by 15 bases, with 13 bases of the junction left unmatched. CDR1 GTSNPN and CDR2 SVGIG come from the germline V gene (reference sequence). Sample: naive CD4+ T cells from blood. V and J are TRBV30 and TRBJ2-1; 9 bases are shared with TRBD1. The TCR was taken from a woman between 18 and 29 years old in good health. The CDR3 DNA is TGTGCCTGGAGTGACACGCGGACAGGGGCTTCCAGGTTCTTC. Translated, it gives CAWSDTRTGASRFF.